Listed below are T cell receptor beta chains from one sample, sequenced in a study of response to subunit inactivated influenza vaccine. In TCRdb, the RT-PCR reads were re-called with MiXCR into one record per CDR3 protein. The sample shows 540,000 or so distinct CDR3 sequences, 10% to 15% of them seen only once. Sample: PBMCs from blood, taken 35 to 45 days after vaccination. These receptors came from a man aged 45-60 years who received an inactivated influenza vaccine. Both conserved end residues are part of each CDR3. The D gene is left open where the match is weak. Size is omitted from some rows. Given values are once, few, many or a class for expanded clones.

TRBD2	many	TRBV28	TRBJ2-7	CASSFSLAGLSYEQYF	TGTGCCAGCAGTTTCAGCCTAGCGGGCCTCTCCTACGAGCAGTACTTC
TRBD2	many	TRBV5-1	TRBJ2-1	CASSLVGRESQFF	TGCGCCAGCAGCTTGGTAGGGCGGGAGAGCCAGTTCTTC
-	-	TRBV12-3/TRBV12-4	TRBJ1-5	CASSLARVGQPQHF	TGTGCCAGCAGTTTAGCCCGGGTAGGGCAGCCCCAGCATTTT
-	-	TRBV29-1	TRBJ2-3	CSVAGRYSTDTQYF	TGCAGCGTAGCCGGACGGTATAGCACAGATACGCAGTATTTT
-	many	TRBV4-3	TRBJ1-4	CASSQELRDQVFF	TGCGCCAGCAGCCAAGAACTGCGTGATCAGGTGTTTTTT
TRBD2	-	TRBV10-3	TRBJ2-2	CAISEPPGLAGKNTGELFF	TGTGCCATCAGTGAGCCACCGGGACTAGCGGGGAAGAACACCGGGGAGCTGTTTTTT
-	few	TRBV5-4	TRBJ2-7	CASLYRRQISYEQYF	TGTGCCAGCTTATATAGGAGGCAAATCTCCTACGAGCAGTACTTC
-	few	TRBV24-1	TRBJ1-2	CATSDHVGRGYTF	TGTGCCACCAGTGACCACGTGGGCCGGGGCTACACCTTC
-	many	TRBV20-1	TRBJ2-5	CSAIGGGETQYF	TGCAGTGCTATTGGGGGCGGGGAGACCCAGTACTTC
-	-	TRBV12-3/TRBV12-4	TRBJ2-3	CASAGGADTQYF	TGTGCCAGCGCTGGAGGAGCAGATACGCAGTATTTT
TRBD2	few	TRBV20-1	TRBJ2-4	CSAPTSVSKNIQYF	TGCAGTGCACCGACTAGCGTTAGCAAAAACATTCAGTACTTC
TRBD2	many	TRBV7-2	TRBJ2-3	CASSRTSGTSTDTQYF	TGTGCCAGCAGCCGGACTAGCGGGACTAGCACAGATACGCAGTATTTT
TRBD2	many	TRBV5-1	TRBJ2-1	CASSPVVMGGDEQFF	TGCGCCAGCAGTCCGGTAGTGATGGGGGGGGATGAGCAGTTCTTC
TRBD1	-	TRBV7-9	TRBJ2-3	CASSFLKSGGDTQYF	TGTGCCAGCAGCTTTCTAAAATCAGGGGGAGATACGCAGTATTTT
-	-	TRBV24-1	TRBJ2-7	CATSDSHAGSSYEQYF	TGTGCCACCAGTGATTCCCACGCTGGGAGCTCCTACGAGCAGTACTTC
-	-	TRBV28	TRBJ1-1	CASSLRNSDTEAFF	TGTGCCAGCAGTTTGCGGAATTCGGACACTGAAGCTTTCTTT
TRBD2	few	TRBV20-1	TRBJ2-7	CSASPGTSGRFGEQYF	TGCAGTGCTAGCCCCGGGACTAGCGGGAGGTTCGGCGAGCAGTACTTC
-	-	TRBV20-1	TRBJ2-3	CSAKDSTDTQYF	TGCAGTGCAAAAGATAGCACAGATACGCAGTATTTT
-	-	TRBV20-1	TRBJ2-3	CSARAPMTRFATDTQYF	TGCAGTGCTAGAGCCCCCATGACTAGGTTTGCGACAGATACGCAGTATTTT
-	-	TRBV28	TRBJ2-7	CASSARDTSYEQYF	TGTGCCAGCAGTGCCCGGGACACCTCCTACGAGCAGTACTTC
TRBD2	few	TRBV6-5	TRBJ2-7	CASSSTPGTSATYEQYF	TGTGCCAGCAGTTCCACCCCCGGGACTAGCGCAACCTACGAGCAGTACTTC
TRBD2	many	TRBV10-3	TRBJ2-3	CATIGGDLQYF	TGTGCCACCATCGGGGGGGACCTCCAGTATTTT
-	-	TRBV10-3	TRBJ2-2	CAISEGGPIVTGELFF	TGTGCCATCAGTGAGGGGGGGCCTATCGTAACCGGGGAGCTGTTTTTT
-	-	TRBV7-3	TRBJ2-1	CASSTGREQFF	TGTGCCAGCAGCACCGGACGGGAGCAGTTCTTC
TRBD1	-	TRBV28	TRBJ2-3	CASRSYRGSSSTDTQYF	TGTGCCAGCAGGTCATACAGGGGTTCCTCTAGCACAGATACGCAGTATTTT
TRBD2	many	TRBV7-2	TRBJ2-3	CASSLVSGGADTQYF	TGTGCCAGCAGCTTAGTTAGCGGGGGGGCCGATACGCAGTATTTT
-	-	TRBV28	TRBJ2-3	CASSLLDLGETDTQYF	TGTGCCAGCAGTTTATTGGATTTAGGGGAGACAGATACGCAGTATTTT
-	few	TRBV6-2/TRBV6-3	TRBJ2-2	CASSYWRGNTGELFF	TGTGCCAGCAGTTACTGGAGGGGAAACACCGGGGAGCTGTTTTTT
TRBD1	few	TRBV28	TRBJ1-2	CASSGGTDYGYTF	TGTGCCAGCAGTGGGGGGACAGATTATGGCTACACCTTC
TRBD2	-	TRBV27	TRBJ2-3	CASTSTGTSGPRTDTQYF	TGTGCCAGCACGTCGACCGGGACTAGCGGGCCACGTACAGATACGCAGTATTTT
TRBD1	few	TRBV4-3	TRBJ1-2	CASSPGQGRSDGYTF	TGCGCCAGCAGCCCTGGACAGGGCAGGTCGGATGGCTACACCTTC
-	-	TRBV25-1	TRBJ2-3	CASSADYTDTQYF	TGTGCCAGCAGTGCCGACTACACAGATACGCAGTATTTT
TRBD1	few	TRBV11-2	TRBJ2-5	CASSLYRGRETQYF	TGTGCCAGCAGCCTCTACAGGGGTCGGGAGACCCAGTACTTC
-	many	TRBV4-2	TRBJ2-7	CASSQGTGRSYEQYF	TGTGCCAGCAGCCAAGGAACAGGGAGATCCTACGAGCAGTACTTC
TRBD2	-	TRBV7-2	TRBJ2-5	CASSSSGNQETQYF	TGTGCCAGCAGCTCAAGCGGGAACCAAGAGACCCAGTACTTC
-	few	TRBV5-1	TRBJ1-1	CASSFDGRRVNTEAFF	TGCGCCAGCAGCTTTGACGGGAGGCGGGTCAACACTGAAGCTTTCTTT
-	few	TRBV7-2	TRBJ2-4	CASSSAVLPEYF	TGTGCCAGCAGCTCCGCCGTATTGCCTGAGTACTTC
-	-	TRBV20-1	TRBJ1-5	CSARDYTQPQHF	TGCAGTGCTAGAGATTACACCCAGCCCCAGCATTTT
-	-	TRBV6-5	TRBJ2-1	CASSSSAGPKYNEQFF	TGTGCCAGCAGTTCCTCCGCCGGCCCCAAGTACAATGAGCAGTTCTTC
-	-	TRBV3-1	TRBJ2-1	CASSQTLARGGWNEQFF	TGTGCCAGCAGCCAAACCCTCGCTCGGGGAGGTTGGAATGAGCAGTTCTTC
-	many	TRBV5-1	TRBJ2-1	CASSLGTVIAYNEQFF	TGCGCCAGCAGCTTGGGGACAGTTATAGCCTACAATGAGCAGTTCTTC
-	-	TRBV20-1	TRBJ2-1	CSAMVGGREQFF	TGCAGTGCTATGGTCGGGGGACGTGAGCAGTTCTTC
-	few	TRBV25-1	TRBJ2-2	CASSDLGETNTGELFF	TGTGCCAGCAGTGACCTGGGAGAAACGAACACCGGGGAGCTGTTTTTT
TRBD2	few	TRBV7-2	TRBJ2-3	CASSGTSGGATDTQYF	TGTGCCAGCAGCGGAACTAGCGGGGGGGCGACAGATACGCAGTATTTT
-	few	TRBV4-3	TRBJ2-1	CASSQAHGSSYNEQFF	TGCGCCAGCAGCCAAGCCCACGGGAGCTCCTACAATGAGCAGTTCTTC
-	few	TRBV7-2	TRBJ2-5	CASSTRYGVGATQYF	TGTGCCAGCAGCACACGATACGGGGTCGGAGCGACCCAGTACTTC
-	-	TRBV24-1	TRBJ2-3	CATSDPFTDTQYF	TGTGCCACCAGTGACCCATTCACAGATACGCAGTATTTT
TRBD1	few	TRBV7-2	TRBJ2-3	CASSEGTGVTTQYF	TGTGCCAGCAGCGAGGGGACAGGGGTGACTACGCAGTATTTT
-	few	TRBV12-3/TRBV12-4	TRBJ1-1	CASTPSGTWTTEAFF	TGTGCCAGCACCCCTTCCGGGACTTGGACCACTGAAGCTTTCTTT
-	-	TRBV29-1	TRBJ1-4	CSVLEGEKLFF	TGCAGCGTTTTAGAGGGCGAAAAACTGTTTTTT
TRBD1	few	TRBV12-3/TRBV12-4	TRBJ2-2	CASSRTTGGGTGELFF	TGTGCCAGCAGTAGAACGACAGGGGGCGGCACCGGGGAGCTGTTTTTT
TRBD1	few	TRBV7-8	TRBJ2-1	CASSPDRVGEQFF	TGTGCCAGCAGCCCGGACAGGGTTGGTGAGCAGTTCTTC
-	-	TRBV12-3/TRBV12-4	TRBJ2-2	CASTLPFVGTGELFF	TGTGCCAGCACCTTACCCTTCGTCGGCACCGGGGAGCTGTTTTTT
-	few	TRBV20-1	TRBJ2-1	CSASSGFEQFF	TGCAGTGCTAGTTCGGGTTTCGAGCAGTTCTTC
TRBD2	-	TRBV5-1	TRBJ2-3	CASSSRTSGSTDTQYF	TGCGCCAGCAGCTCACGGACTAGCGGGAGCACAGATACGCAGTATTTT
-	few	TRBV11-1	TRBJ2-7	CASSLAPRGVYEQYF	TGTGCCAGCAGCTTAGCGCCTAGGGGGGTCTACGAGCAGTACTTC
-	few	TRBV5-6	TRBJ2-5	CASSSYGASQETQYF	TGTGCCAGCAGCTCCTACGGGGCTAGTCAAGAGACCCAGTACTTC